A single sample is the source of the 8 T cell receptor beta chains below, sequenced in a study of shared clonotypes between healthy human individuals. The data were produced by immunoSEQ multiplex PCR, yet TCRdb's version contains in-frame clones alone and is incomplete. Of approximately 1.5 million clones in the sample, approximately 98.5% were seen once. The sequenced sample was naive CD4+ T cells sorted from blood. Subset of the sample: CD45RA+ positively selected. Receptors originate from a young man in good health.

The chain couples TRBV4-1 to TRBJ2-7; unclear D gene. CDR3 length: 16 residues. V lost 1 base and J 1 base, leaving 14 bases between the germline ends. Per the germline V gene, CDR1 is MGHRA and CDR2 is YSYEKL. CDR3 nucleotides: TGCGCCAGCAGCCAAGTGAGGCAGAGCCTTTCCTACGAGCAGTACTTC. The encoded protein is CASSQVRQSLSYEQYF.

This chain uses TRBV6-1 with TRBJ1-4; D not resolved. The V and J ends lost 8 bases and 0 bases respectively, with 13 bases between them. The CDR3 covers 15 residues. Germline values: CDR1 MNHNS, CDR2 SASEGT. Here the CDR3 DNA reads TGTGCCAGCCATAGTATGCCCGCAACTAATGAAAAACTGTTTTTT. Its protein is CASHSMPATNEKLFF.

The rearrangement uses TRBV10-3 and TRBJ2-1; D perhaps matches TRBD1 (6 bases). This CDR3 contains 18 residues. Per germline, CDR1 ENHRY and CDR2 SYGVKD. Trimming took off 2 bases at V and 4 bases at J, with 21 bases between the two ends. The CDR3: CAISEPSTGFEGYNEQFF. The CDR3 region has the DNA TGTGCCATCAGTGAGCCCTCAACAGGGTTTGAGGGTTACAATGAGCAGTTCTTC.

A single count supports this clone. The genes are TRBV19 and TRBJ2-7; 8 bases are a match to TRBD1. The CDR3 runs to 14 residues. The ends lost 4 bases at V and 2 bases at J; junction bases unmatched: 4. Germline values: CDR1 LNHDA, CDR2 SQIVND (reference sequence). The CDR3 spells CASSRGQGTYEQYF. CDR3 nucleotide sequence: TGTGCCAGTAGTAGAGGACAGGGAACCTACGAGCAGTACTTC.

The V call is TRBV30, the J call TRBJ2-7; no definite D call. The CDR3 is 12 residues long. CDR1 and CDR2 (germline): GTSNPN, SVGIG (reference sequence). Trimming removed 0 bases from V and 7 bases from J, with 10 bases in between. The CDR3 DNA follows: TGTGCCTGGAGTGTACAGCTAAAAGAGCAGTACTTC. It codes for CAWSVQLKEQYF.

The CDR3, as DNA: TGTGCCTGGAGTGTAAGAGGACGGGGCTCTGGAAACACCATATATTTT. Translation: CAWSVRGRGSGNTIYF. The V gene is TRBV30, the J gene TRBJ1-3; D remains unclear. V gave up 0 bases and J gave up 0 bases, with 12 bases separating them. The CDR3 loop spans 16 amino acids. Germline assignment: CDR1 GTSNPN and CDR2 SVGIG (reference sequence).

This clone has just one count. The chain combines TRBV9 with TRBJ1-5; no clear D. Germline CDR1 reads SGDLS; CDR2 reads YYNGEE. V lost 0 bases and J lost 2, with 9 bases in between. CDR3 length: 15 amino acids. CDR3 nucleotide sequence: TGTGCCAGCAGCGTAGAGGGTGTTGGCAATCAGCCCCAGCATTTT. It codes for CASSVEGVGNQPQHF. Full variable domain (missing parts from reference TRBV9 and TRBJ1-5): DSGVTQTPKHLITATGQRVTLRCSPRSGDLSVYWYQQSLDQGLQFLIQYYNGEERAKGNILERFSAQQFPDLHSELNLSSLELGDSALYFCASSVEGVGNQPQHFGDGTRLSIL.

The chain links TRBV19 to TRBJ2-7; TRBD1 aligns across 9 bases. The CDR3 has 13 residues. The V and J ends lost 6 bases and 6 bases, in that order; junction bases with no gene match: 6. Germline assignment: CDR1 LNHDA and CDR2 SQIVND (reference sequence). CDR3 DNA: TGTGCCAGTAGGGGGACAGGGAGGATCGAGCAGTACTTC. Its protein is CASRGTGRIEQYF.